Listed here is a single T cell receptor beta chain. Antigen: not known. This sample was included in a study of T cell repertoires in cytomegalovirus infection. Looking at the study overall: Through public TCR beta signatures, both CMV infection and matching HLA type were indicated.

Whole-study findings and limits: HLA-C-restricted TCR beta clonotypes specific for CMV led the ex vivo response.

TCRdb independently ran MiXCR on the reads; one entry per CDR3 protein. The sample holds tens of thousands of distinct CDR3 sequences, roughly a fifth seen once. The CDR3 sequence is 14 residues long. V lost 3 bases, J lost 8 bases, and 10 bases stayed unmatched. Germline lookup yields CDR1 DFQATT and CDR2 SNEGSKA (reference sequence). The J gene is TRBJ2-1, the V gene TRBV20-1; 7 bases agree with TRBD2. This clonotype was sampled from a human donor in good health (CMV status not recorded). Some clones in this sample may be carry-over from other donors' samples. Sequences were derived from CD8+ T cells from cultured PBMCs, sampled from culture after CMV antigen stimulation. The CDR3 loop reads CSASPSPGRDEQFF. The CDR3 coding sequence is TGCAGTGCTAGCCCTAGCCCGGGGAGGGATGAGCAGTTCTTC.